The rows below give T cell receptor beta chains drawn from one sample of a study of T cell responses to AZD1222 COVID-19 vaccine. Only in-frame clones appear in the TCRdb table, and some are missing; sequencing was by immunoSEQ multiplex PCR. Among 80,000 or so clones listed, approximately 83% were seen once. The sequences come from peripheral blood, collected 28 days after the second AZD1222 dose. These receptors were obtained from an adult who received the AZD1222 COVID-19 vaccine. Each CDR3 is given with its conserved first and last residue. A D gene is named only where the DNA matches it firmly. Size is omitted from some rows. Given values are once, few, many or a class for expanded clones.

CDR3nt | CDR3aa | abundance | v_gene | d_gene | j_gene
TGTGCCAGCAATTCCTGGGGGCACAATCAGCCCCAGCATTTT | CASNSWGHNQPQHF | . | TRBV6-5 | . | TRBJ1-5
TGTGCCAGTATTAGCAGGGATTTAGAAGAGACCCAGTACTTC | CASISRDLEETQYF | . | TRBV6-5 | . | TRBJ2-5
TGTGCCAGCAGCCTCCCGAGGGGGGGATCTCTACGAGTGCAGTACTTC | CASSLPRGGSLRVQYF | . | TRBV5-6 | . | TRBJ2-7
TGTGCCAGTACCAACAGGGTGGGGAATTCACCCCTCCACTTT | CASTNRVGNSPLHF | . | TRBV19 | . | TRBJ1-6
TGTGCCACCAGCAGCACAGGGTTGAATCAGCCCCAGCATTTT | CATSSTGLNQPQHF | . | TRBV15 | . | TRBJ1-5
TGTGCCAGCAGAGAATTCGGACAAGGCATTGCAACTAATGAAAAACTGTTTTTT | CASREFGQGIATNEKLFF | . | TRBV2 | . | TRBJ1-4
TGCAGTGCTAGCCCAGGGTACACCTTC | CSASPGYTF | . | TRBV20-1 | . | TRBJ1-2
TGTGCCAGCAGCCTCGTTCCGGGACAGGGTCTGGAAACCTACGAGCAGTACTTC | CASSLVPGQGLETYEQYF | . | TRBV11-2 | TRBD1 | TRBJ2-7
TGTGCCAGCTCACCAGACAACTACGAGCAGTACTTC | CASSPDNYEQYF | . | TRBV18 | . | TRBJ2-7
TGTGCCAGCAGTACCCACCGGGACTTGCAGTTCTTC | CASSTHRDLQFF | . | TRBV6-2/TRBV6-3 | . | TRBJ2-1
TGTGCCAGCAGCCTAGGACTAGCGGGGACCGATGAGCAGTTCTTC | CASSLGLAGTDEQFF | . | TRBV3-1/TRBV3-2 | TRBD2 | TRBJ2-1
TGTGCCAGCACGAGAGGGCCGGAGCTGTTTTTT | CASTRGPELFF | . | TRBV2 | . | TRBJ2-2
TGTGCCAGCAGTAACATTGCAACTAATGAAAAACTGTTTTTT | CASSNIATNEKLFF | . | TRBV5-6 | . | TRBJ1-4
TGTGCCAGCAGTCCCCCCTGGGATACGCAGTATTTT | CASSPPWDTQYF | . | TRBV28 | . | TRBJ2-3
TGTGCCAGCAGGGAAGATCGCGGGGGGCCCCAGCATTTT | CASREDRGGPQHF | once | TRBV6-1 | . | TRBJ1-5
TGTGCCAGCAGCCCCGGGACAGGGCTAATTAGCACAGATACGCAGTATTTT | CASSPGTGLISTDTQYF | . | TRBV11-3 | TRBD1 | TRBJ2-3
TGTGCCAGCAACGGACCCCCCTGGTCCAATCAAGAGACCCAGTACTTC | CASNGPPWSNQETQYF | . | TRBV13 | . | TRBJ2-5
TGTGCCAGCAGCTTAGTATCAGGACTCCAAGAGACCCAGTACTTC | CASSLVSGLQETQYF | . | TRBV7-2 | . | TRBJ2-5
TGTGCCAGCAGTCTTTCGGGACAGGGGGTCCAGCCCCAGCATTTT | CASSLSGQGVQPQHF | . | TRBV28 | TRBD1 | TRBJ1-5
TGTGCCAGCAGCTTTGCCTTAGCTAACACTGAAGCTTTCTTT | CASSFALANTEAFF | . | TRBV5-4 | . | TRBJ1-1
TGTGCCAGCGGCCGGGACAGGGTAGACGAGCAGTACTTC | CASGRDRVDEQYF | . | TRBV6-5 | TRBD1 | TRBJ2-7
TGTGCCAGCAGTGGATCCACATACTACGAGCAGTACTTC | CASSGSTYYEQYF | . | TRBV2 | . | TRBJ2-7
TGTGCCAGCAGTGAAGGGGTCAGGGGGTACACCTACGAGCAGTACTTC | CASSEGVRGYTYEQYF | . | TRBV6-1 | TRBD1 | TRBJ2-7
TGTGCCAGCAGCTTAGGTAGGGTAACTGAAGCTTTCTTT | CASSLGRVTEAFF | . | TRBV11-1 | . | TRBJ1-1
TGCAGTGCTAGTCGCAGGGATAGGGGGGACACTGAAGCTTTCTTT | CSASRRDRGDTEAFF | . | TRBV20-1 | . | TRBJ1-1
TGTGCCAGCTCACCAGGTCCCGGGGGGGCGACAGATACGCAGTATTTT | CASSPGPGGATDTQYF | . | TRBV18 | TRBD2 | TRBJ2-3
TGTGCCAGCAGCTTTGCCAGGGACCTACTGTTTTTT | CASSFARDLLFF | . | TRBV11-2 | . | TRBJ1-4
TGTGCCTGGAGTGTAATAGTACTTTCTAGCACAGATACGCAGTATTTT | CAWSVIVLSSTDTQYF | . | TRBV30 | . | TRBJ2-3
TGTGCCAGCAGCAAGACCACGACCGGGACTCAATCCATGCACACCGGGGAGCTGTTTTTT | CASSKTTTGTQSMHTGELFF | few | TRBV21-1 | . | TRBJ2-2
TGTGCCAGCAGCCGACAGGGAACAGATACGCAGTATTTT | CASSRQGTDTQYF | . | TRBV12-3/TRBV12-4 | TRBD1 | TRBJ2-3
TGTGCCAGCAGCTTAGGGACAGGGATAAGTACAGATACGCAGTATTTT | CASSLGTGISTDTQYF | . | TRBV7-8 | TRBD1 | TRBJ2-3
TGTGCCAGCAGCCAGTATGGGGTGGGATCTGGAAACACCATATATTTT | CASSQYGVGSGNTIYF | . | TRBV4-2 | . | TRBJ1-3
TGTGCCAGCAGCCGTGGGTCAGGGCAGCCCCAGCATTTT | CASSRGSGQPQHF | . | TRBV6-5 | . | TRBJ1-5
TGTGCCAGCAGCCCCGGAGGAGGCTACACCTTC | CASSPGGGYTF | . | TRBV28 | . | TRBJ1-2
TGTGCCATCAGCTCCAGAAATCAGCCCCAGCATTTT | CAISSRNQPQHF | . | TRBV10-3 | . | TRBJ1-5
TGTGCCAGCAGCTTAGACGGGGGGTATCTTAATGAGCAGTTCTTC | CASSLDGGYLNEQFF | . | TRBV11-3 | TRBD2 | TRBJ2-1
TGTGCCAGCAGGCAATGGGACCCTGGAGAGACCCAGTACTTC | CASRQWDPGETQYF | few | TRBV2 | . | TRBJ2-5
TGTGCCACCAGTGATTTAGGGGGGGCCAGCAGTAATGAGCAGTTCTTC | CATSDLGGASSNEQFF | . | TRBV24-1 | . | TRBJ2-1
TGTGCCGTAAGCGGCGGGGCAGGGGACTCCTACGAGCAGTACTTC | CAVSGGAGDSYEQYF | . | TRBV10-3 | . | TRBJ2-7
TGTGCCAGCAGCATTGTTTCGGGACCTCTCGGGGGTGAGCAGTTCTTC | CASSIVSGPLGGEQFF | . | TRBV7-8 | . | TRBJ2-1
TGTGCCAGCAGCCCACTACAGGGAGTCTATGGCTACACCTTC | CASSPLQGVYGYTF | . | TRBV3-1/TRBV3-2 | . | TRBJ1-2
TGTGCCAGTAGTAATACAGGGAATCAGCCCCAGCATTTT | CASSNTGNQPQHF | . | TRBV19 | . | TRBJ1-5
TGTGCCACACCGGGACAGACCCCGGATACGCAGTATTTT | CATPGQTPDTQYF | . | TRBV28 | TRBD1 | TRBJ2-3
TGTGCCAGCAGCCAAGTGCCGGAAATCTCTGGAAACACCATATATTTT | CASSQVPEISGNTIYF | . | TRBV3-1/TRBV3-2 | . | TRBJ1-3
TGTGCCATCACCGCTGATGAGGCGAGCGGCCAGTACTTC | CAITADEASGQYF | . | TRBV10-3 | . | TRBJ2-5
TGTGCCAGCAGGACTAGCGGGGGGACCTACGAGCAGTACTTC | CASRTSGGTYEQYF | . | TRBV6-5 | TRBD2 | TRBJ2-7
TGTGCCAGCAGCTTGGAGACAGCCACCTACGAGCAGTACTTC | CASSLETATYEQYF | . | TRBV5-4 | . | TRBJ2-7
TGTGCCAGCACAATCAACACCGGGGAGCTGTTTTTT | CASTINTGELFF | . | TRBV6-1 | . | TRBJ2-2
TGTGCCAGTAGTGAAGTGTGGACCACTGAAGCTTTCTTT | CASSEVWTTEAFF | . | TRBV19 | . | TRBJ1-1
TGTGCCAGCAGCCCCATGACGACAGGTCTTGGAAACACCATATATTTT | CASSPMTTGLGNTIYF | . | TRBV6-6 | . | TRBJ1-3
TGTGCCAGAAGCTTACGCAGGAGCTCCTATAATTCACCCCTCCACTTT | CARSLRRSSYNSPLHF | . | TRBV5-3 | . | TRBJ1-6
TGTGCCAGCAGAGGAGGGGGATGGACTGAAGCTTTCTTT | CASRGGGWTEAFF | . | TRBV6-5 | . | TRBJ1-1
TGTGCCAGCAGTGCAGCACAGGGGGCTGCTATAAGCTCCTACAATGAGCAGTTCTTC | CASSAAQGAAISSYNEQFF | . | TRBV6-1 | TRBD1 | TRBJ2-1
TGTGCCAGTAGCTCCGGGACAGGGGGCGGGTATAGCAATCAGCCCCAGCATTTT | CASSSGTGGGYSNQPQHF | . | TRBV19 | TRBD1 | TRBJ1-5
TGCAGCGTTGGTCGGGGGGCGGGTAACGAGCAGTACTTC | CSVGRGAGNEQYF | few | TRBV29-1 | . | TRBJ2-7